Listed below are T cell receptor beta chains from one sample, sequenced in a study of beta chain features in type 1 diabetes. TCRdb's copy holds only in-frame clones and misses some; the assay was immunoSEQ multiplex PCR. The sample gives about 320,000 clones, 12% to 15% of which show up once; 6.7% is in the top ten. The sequenced sample was central memory CD4+ T cells from blood. The receptor set was obtained from a man younger than 45 in good health. Both conserved end residues are trimmed from each CDR3. The D gene is left open where the match is weak.

TRBJ2-3 . TRBV6-5 AIIGQGGDTQY
TRBJ1-5 TRBD1 TRBV11-2 ASSQNTGEPQH
TRBJ1-1 . TRBV5-1 ASRQATGNTEAF
TRBJ2-7 TRBD1 TRBV5-4 ASSFRTGQEQY
TRBJ1-2 TRBD1 TRBV27 ASSLRGGQGLYGYT
TRBJ2-1 TRBD1 TRBV5-8 ASSPGQGYNEQF
TRBJ2-3 TRBD2 TRBV7-2 ASSSTTSGSTYTQY
TRBJ1-1 . TRBV9 ASSVRGGTEAF
TRBJ1-3 . TRBV9 ASSVGSTGNTIY
TRBJ1-3 TRBD1 TRBV4-3 ASSPRPIQGAIY
TRBJ2-5 . TRBV5-1 ASSRGGGGEETQY
TRBJ2-1 . TRBV28 ASSPPDIGWGRNEQF
TRBJ1-2 . TRBV19 ASNSGQYGYT
TRBJ2-2 . TRBV5-1 ASSLRRTLNTGELF
TRBJ1-1 TRBD1 TRBV18 ASSPGQGGGTEAF
TRBJ1-1 . TRBV29-1 SVYLRRGTEAF
TRBJ1-2 TRBD1 TRBV19 ASIQGGTSYGYT
TRBJ2-4 . TRBV9 ASSQGGAGAKNIQY
TRBJ2-5 TRBD1 TRBV6-5 ASSSAQGRETQY
TRBJ1-4 . TRBV30 ACPGRITNEKLF
TRBJ2-1 . TRBV5-6 ASSSFHEQF
TRBJ1-1 TRBD1 TRBV25-1 ASSPQGQWNTEAF
TRBJ2-3 TRBD1 TRBV7-7 ASSSGQGSTDTQY
TRBJ2-1 TRBD2 TRBV27 ASRRTSGGNEQF
TRBJ2-7 . TRBV11-2 ASSGQGTLSYEQY
TRBJ2-3 TRBD2 TRBV23-1 ASSHSRLAKYGADTQY
TRBJ2-2 . TRBV6-5 ASREGELF
TRBJ1-2 TRBD1 TRBV19 ASSIDVRDRAYGYT
TRBJ2-7 TRBD1 TRBV4-1 ASSPGTARGFYEQY
TRBJ1-1 . TRBV10-2 ASSPTNTEAF
TRBJ2-1 TRBD1 TRBV5-4 ASSSAGTATYNEQF
TRBJ2-3 TRBD2 TRBV19 ASGKNSGGRTDTQY
TRBJ2-1 . TRBV19 ASRPLDRDNEQF
TRBJ2-1 . TRBV4-1 ASSHFYNEQF
TRBJ1-2 . TRBV9 ASSVPGRGHRYGYT
TRBJ1-1 TRBD1 TRBV7-2 ASSLQGAQTEAF
TRBJ1-2 . TRBV18 ASSQNQQHYGYT
TRBJ2-1 TRBD2 TRBV5-1 ASWDYLSNEQF
TRBJ2-3 . TRBV11-3 ASSLEGGASGTDTQY
TRBJ2-3 . TRBV5-5 ASSFIGDTQY
TRBJ2-4 TRBD2 TRBV7-2 ASSSTGTSGAKGNIQY